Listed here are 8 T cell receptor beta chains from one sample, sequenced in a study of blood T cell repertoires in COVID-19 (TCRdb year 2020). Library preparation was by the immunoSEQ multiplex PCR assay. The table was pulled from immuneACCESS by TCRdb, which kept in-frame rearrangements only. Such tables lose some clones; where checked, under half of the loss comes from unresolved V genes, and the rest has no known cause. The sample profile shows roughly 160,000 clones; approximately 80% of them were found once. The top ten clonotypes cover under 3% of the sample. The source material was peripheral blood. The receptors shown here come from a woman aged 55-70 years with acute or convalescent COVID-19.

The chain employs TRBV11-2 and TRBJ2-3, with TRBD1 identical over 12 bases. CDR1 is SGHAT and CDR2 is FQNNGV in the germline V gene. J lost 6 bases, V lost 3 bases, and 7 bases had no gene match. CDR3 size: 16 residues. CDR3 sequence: CASSLRPGQGADTQYF. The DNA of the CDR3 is TGTGCCAGCAGCTTGCGTCCGGGACAGGGGGCGGATACGCAGTATTTT.

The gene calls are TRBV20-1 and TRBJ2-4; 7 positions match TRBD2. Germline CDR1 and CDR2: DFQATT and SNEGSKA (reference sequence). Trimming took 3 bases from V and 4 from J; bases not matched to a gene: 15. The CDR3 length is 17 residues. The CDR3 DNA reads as TGCAGTGCTAGTGATGACGGCGGGGGTTCGGCTAAAAACATTCAGTACTTC. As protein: CSASDDGGGSAKNIQYF.

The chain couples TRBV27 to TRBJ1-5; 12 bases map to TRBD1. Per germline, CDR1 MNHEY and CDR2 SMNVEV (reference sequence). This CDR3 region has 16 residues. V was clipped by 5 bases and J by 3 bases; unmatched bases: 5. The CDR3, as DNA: TGTGCCAGCAGTCCCGGGACAGGGGGCCTCAATCAGCCCCAGCATTTT. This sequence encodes CASSPGTGGLNQPQHF.

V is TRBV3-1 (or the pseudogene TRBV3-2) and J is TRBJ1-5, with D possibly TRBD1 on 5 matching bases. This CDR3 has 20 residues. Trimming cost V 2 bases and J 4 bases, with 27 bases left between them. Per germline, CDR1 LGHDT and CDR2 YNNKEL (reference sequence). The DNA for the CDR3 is TGTGCCAGCAGCCAAAATCTAAGGGGCAGCACACGTGAATGGAATCAGCCCCAGCATTTT. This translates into CASSQNLRGSTREWNQPQHF.

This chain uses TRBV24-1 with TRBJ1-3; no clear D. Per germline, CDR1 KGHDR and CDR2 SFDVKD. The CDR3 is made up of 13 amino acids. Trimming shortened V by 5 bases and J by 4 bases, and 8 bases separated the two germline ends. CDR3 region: CATSGSTGNTIYF. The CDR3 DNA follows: TGTGCCACCAGTGGGAGTACCGGAAACACCATATATTTT.

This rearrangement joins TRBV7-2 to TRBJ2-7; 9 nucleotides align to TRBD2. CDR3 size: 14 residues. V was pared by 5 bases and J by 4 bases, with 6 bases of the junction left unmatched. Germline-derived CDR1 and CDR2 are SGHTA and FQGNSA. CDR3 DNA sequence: TGTGCCAGCAGCCTCTCGACTAGCGGTTACGAGCAGTACTTC. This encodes CASSLSTSGYEQYF.

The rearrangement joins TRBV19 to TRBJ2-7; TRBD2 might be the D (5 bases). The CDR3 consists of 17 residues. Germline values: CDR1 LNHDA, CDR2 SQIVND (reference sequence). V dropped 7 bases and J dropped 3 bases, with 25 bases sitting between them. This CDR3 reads CASTLQATRGQIYEQYF. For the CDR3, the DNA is TGTGCCAGTACCCTCCAAGCCACCCGCGGGCAGATCTACGAGCAGTACTTC. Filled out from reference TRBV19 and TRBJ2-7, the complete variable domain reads DGGITQSPKYLFRKEGQNVTLSCEQNLNHDAMYWYRQDPGQGLRLIYYSQIVNDFQKGDIAEGYSVSREKKESFPLTVTSAQKNPTAFYLCASTLQATRGQIYEQYFGPGTRLTVT.

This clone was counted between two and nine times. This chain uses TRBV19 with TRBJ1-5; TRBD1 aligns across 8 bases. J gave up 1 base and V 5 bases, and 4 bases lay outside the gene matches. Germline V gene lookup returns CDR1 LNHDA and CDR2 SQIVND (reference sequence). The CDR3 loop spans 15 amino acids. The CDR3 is CASSSRGLSNQPQHF. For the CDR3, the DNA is TGTGCCAGTAGTTCCAGGGGGCTCAGCAATCAGCCCCAGCATTTT.